This T cell receptor beta chain stems from a study of cytomegalovirus exposure and HLA in healthy donors. Study conclusions and caveats: Investigators reported under 200 TCR beta chains as tied to cytomegalovirus. Clonal expansion, a later analysis showed, was greater in HLA-associated TCR beta chains than in equally common others.

A multiplex PCR was run with 60 Vbeta primers and 13 Jbeta primers. Under the authors' procedure: The count from a later analysis was tens of millions of unique TCR beta chains, roughly 11 million of them shared. Measured with immunoSEQ multiplex PCR; TCRdb has only the in-frame clones, and not every one. V, J and clone size derive from that table, while D and trimming were established from the DNA sequence. Among fewer than 250,000 clones listed, 65% to 80% were seen once. In the case of this clone: No antigen is known for it.

Regarding donors, all were healthy bone marrow donors. Germline values: CDR1 ENHRY, CDR2 SYGVKD. With 7 bases clipped from V and 4 bases from J, the junction kept 4 bases outside the gene matches. This CDR3 spans 13 amino acids. The chain employs TRBV10-3 and TRBJ2-1; TRBD2 matches 7 bases. Sequencing was done on a sample of PBMCs. This clonotype was obtained from a man younger than 45 in good health and CMV-seropositive. CDR3 in DNA: TGTGCCATCAAAGCGGGACTTTACAATGAGCAGTTCTTC. Translated, it gives CAIKAGLYNEQFF.